Here is one T cell receptor (beta chain) with its context. Its antigen is not known. CDR1 and CDR2 (germline): SNHLY, FYNNEI. V lost 7 bases, J lost 4 bases, and 11 bases lay in between. This CDR3 region has 12 residues. This sample is drawn from a study of shared clonotypes between healthy human individuals. Study-wide context: With ages of 18 to 49, the donors were two women and three men.

Broader study findings: Estimated clonotype richness was generally higher in naive than memory subsets. Clonotypes not shared had lower generation probabilities than those common to all four donors.

Naive CD8 populations comprised CD45RO-negative cells positively selected for CCR7, excluding terminally differentiated effector memory CD45RA+ cells. Healthy HIV-negative adults without recent acute infections or vaccinations served as donors. TCRdb's table, derived via immunoSEQ multiplex PCR, lists solely in-frame clones and lacks some. The table has 600,000 or so clones, approximately 95% seen once; the top ten hold over 0.09%. This TCR came from a woman aged 30 to 39 in good health. The sample comprised naive CD8+ T cells sorted from blood. The rearrangement joins TRBV2 to TRBJ2-7; D may be TRBD1 (6 bases). As DNA, the CDR3 is TGTGCCAGCAAATCAGGGGCTTACGAGCAGTACTTC. Residues: CASKSGAYEQYF.